Below are 29 T cell receptor beta chains sequenced from a single sample in a study of regulatory T cells in long-lasting Graves disease. The authors built TCR beta libraries using iRepertoire HTBI primers and Arm-PCR of CDR3 regions. TCRdb independently ran MiXCR on the multiplex PCR reads; one entry per CDR3 protein. The sample contains a few hundred thousand distinct CDR3 sequences, roughly 15% of which appear only once. Time point here: newly diagnosed GD, antithyroid drugs for less than 3 months. After RNA was extracted from PBMCs, the TCR library was made from it. A further study also used this sample, focusing on T cells in Graves' hyperthyroidism and ophthalmopathy.

The source material was peripheral blood mononuclear cells (PBMCs), sampled at new diagnosis, from a patient treated with antithyroid drugs. The receptors originated from a woman in her 50s with Graves disease.

The V gene is TRBV18, the J gene TRBJ2-3, with 7 bases that match TRBD2. This CDR3 has 13 amino acids. V was pared by 3 bases and J by 5 bases, with 2 bases of the junction left unmatched. Looked up from germline, CDR1 is KGHSH and CDR2 is LQKENI. The CDR3 DNA reads as TGTGCCAGCTCACCTGCGGGAGTAGATACGCAGTATTTT. Protein sequence: CASSPAGVDTQYF.

This clonotype has more than one count but fewer than ten. The chain couples TRBV20-1 to TRBJ2-7; D is tentatively TRBD1 or TRBD2 (6 bases each). CDR3 length: 15 amino acids. Germline V gene data show CDR1 as DFQATT and CDR2 as SNEGSKA (reference sequence). Trimming left V 3 bases short and J 8 bases short, with 23 bases between. The CDR3 sequence is CSARDPLAGRDKQYF. CDR3 DNA sequence: TGCAGTGCTAGGGACCCTCTGGCGGGAAGGGACAAGCAGTACTTC.

This clonotype was counted at least ten times. J is TRBJ2-1 and V is TRBV5-1; 10 bases are shared with TRBD1. The CDR3 is 14 residues long. With V trimmed by 4 bases and J by 6 bases, 4 bases remained unmatched. Germline V CDR1 and CDR2: SGHRS, YFSETQ. The CDR3 sequence: CASSVGQGGNEQFF. As DNA, the CDR3 is TGCGCCAGCAGCGTAGGACAGGGGGGCAATGAGCAGTTCTTC.

The V gene is TRBV20-1, the J gene TRBJ2-1; no firm D call. The CDR3 consists of 15 residues. The ends were cut back, 2 bases at V and 10 bases at J, with 21 bases in the middle. Germline V lookup: CDR1 DFQATT, CDR2 SNEGSKA (reference sequence). In DNA, the CDR3 is TGCAGTGCTAGATCCCGGGCCCGCTCGTCTCTCGAGCAGTTCTTC. The encoded protein is CSARSRARSSLEQFF.

The chain couples TRBV5-1 to TRBJ2-5, with 8 bases that match TRBD1. This CDR3 contains 15 residues. V trimming: 4 bases; J trimming: 4 bases; junction bases outside the gene matches: 9. The germline V gene encodes CDR1 SGHRS and CDR2 YFSETQ. This chain's CDR3 is CASSTGTGRRETQYF. As DNA, the CDR3 is TGCGCCAGCAGCACCGGGACAGGAAGACGAGAGACCCAGTACTTC.

This clonotype was recorded at least ten times. The rearrangement uses TRBV3-1 and TRBJ2-3; a weak D match, TRBD2 (5 bases). Looked up from germline, CDR1 is LGHDT and CDR2 is YNNKEL (reference sequence). Trimming shortened V by 4 bases and J by 1 base, and 12 bases separated the two germline ends. This CDR3 has 15 amino acids. The CDR3 sequence: CASSRRGSGTDTQYF. In nucleotides, the CDR3 is TGTGCCAGCAGCCGACGGGGAAGCGGCACAGATACGCAGTATTTT.

The genes are TRBV20-1 and TRBJ2-1; the match to TRBD2 covers 11 bases. CDR3 length: 20 amino acids. CDR1 DFQATT and CDR2 SNEGSKA come from the germline V gene (reference sequence). J gave up 0 bases and V 6 bases, and 19 bases lay outside the gene matches. The CDR3 reads CSATFPPGLADKSSYNEQFF. The CDR3 bases are TGCAGTGCCACTTTTCCGCCGGGACTAGCGGACAAGAGCTCCTACAATGAGCAGTTCTTC.

V usage is TRBV7-8 and J usage is TRBJ2-7; 8 bases match TRBD1. Germline CDR1 and CDR2: SGHVS and FQNEAQ. The CDR3 is 15 amino acids. J lost 4 bases, V lost 1 base, and 6 bases had no gene match. This CDR3 reads CASSLVAGGYYEQYF. The CDR3 bases are TGTGCCAGCAGCTTAGTCGCAGGGGGCTATTACGAGCAGTACTTC.

This clonotype showed up many times. This chain uses TRBV5-1 with TRBJ1-4; the D is unclear. The CDR3 contains 13 residues. V was shortened by 8 bases and J by 0 bases, with 8 bases between the two germline ends. Germline V gene data show CDR1 as SGHRS and CDR2 as YFSETQ. The CDR3 DNA reads TGCGCCAGTTCGCTAGCAACTAATGAAAAACTGTTTTTT. This translates into CASSLATNEKLFF. Filled out from reference TRBV5-1 and TRBJ1-4, the complete variable domain reads KAGVTQTPRYLIKTRGQQVTLSCSPISGHRSVSWYQQTPGQGLQFLFEYFSETQRNKGNFPGRFSGRQFSNSRSEMNVSTLELGDSALYLCASSLATNEKLFFGSGTQLSVL.

This clonotype appeared a few times. The chain employs TRBV28 and TRBJ2-7; TRBD2 aligns across 12 bases. The CDR3 has 17 residues. Trimming at V came to 6 bases and at J to 1 base, leaving 10 bases not matched to a gene. The germline CDR1 and CDR2 sequences are MDHEN and SYDVKM. The CDR3 DNA sequence: TGTGCCAGCAGCTGGGGACTAGCGGGCATTCTGTCCTACGAGCAGTACTTC. This translates into CASSWGLAGILSYEQYF.

This clonotype was picked up many times. The genes are TRBV7-2 and TRBJ2-3, with unresolved D. Germline CDR1 SGHTA, CDR2 FQGNSA. With 10 bases removed from V and 1 base from J, the gap between germline ends came to 18 bases. The length of the CDR3 is 15 residues. CDR3 nucleotides: TGTGCCACCCGCCCAAATATTCACGGCACAGATACGCAGTATTTT. The encoded protein is CATRPNIHGTDTQYF.

The sample holds a few counts of this clonotype. The chain has TRBV4-1 and TRBJ2-5, with 13 bases fitting TRBD2. The CDR3 consists of 17 residues. With V trimmed by 4 bases and J by 1 base, 6 bases remained unmatched. Germline loops: CDR1 MGHRA, CDR2 YSYEKL. In DNA form, the CDR3 reads TGCGCCAGCAGCCCTAGGACTAGCGGGAGCGTCCAAGAGACCCAGTACTTC. This encodes CASSPRTSGSVQETQYF.

This clonotype was counted at least ten times. V usage is TRBV30 and J usage is TRBJ2-2, with 9 bases aligning to TRBD1. Germline trimming cut 8 bases from V and 5 bases from J; bases unmatched to any gene: 3. CDR1 GTSNPN and CDR2 SVGIG come from the germline V gene (reference sequence). CDR3 length equals 12 residues. The CDR3 region is CAADRGTGELFF. The CDR3 DNA is TGTGCCGCGGACAGGGGTACCGGGGAGCTGTTTTTT. Full variable domain (remainder filled in from reference TRBV30 and TRBJ2-2): SQTIHQWPATLVQPVGSPLSLECTVEGTSNPNLYWYRQAAGRGLQLLFYSVGIGQISSEVPQNLSASRPQDRQFILSSKKLLLSDSGFYLCAADRGTGELFFGEGSRLTVL.

Ten or more counts support this clonotype. J is TRBJ1-1 and V is TRBV24-1, with D perhaps matching TRBD1 (5 bases). The CDR3 has 13 residues. Trimming removed 7 bases from V and 4 bases from J, with 12 bases in between. CDR1 and CDR2 (germline): KGHDR, SFDVKD. CDR3 in amino acids: CATRRQWGTEAFF. CDR3 coding DNA: TGTGCCACCAGACGACAGTGGGGCACTGAAGCTTTCTTT.

This clonotype was seen only a few times. The chain recombines TRBV29-1 with TRBJ2-5; a possible D gene is TRBD1 (5 bases). CDR1 is SQVTM, CDR2 ANQGSEA, per germline. V shed 1 base and J shed 5 bases, with 11 bases lying between them. The CDR3 runs 13 residues. In nucleotides, the CDR3 is TGCAGCGTTGAAGTTGGTAGGGGCGAGACCCAGTACTTC. Translated, it gives CSVEVGRGETQYF. The full variable domain, its missing parts supplied by reference TRBV29-1 and TRBJ2-5, is SAVISQKPSRDICQRGTSLTIQCQVDSQVTMMFWYRQQPGQSLTLIATANQGSEATYESGFVIDKFPISRPNLTFSTLTVSNMSPEDSSIYLCSVEVGRGETQYFGPGTRLLVL.

The rearrangement links TRBV9 to TRBJ2-2, with D perhaps TRBD2 (6 bases). V shed 1 base and J shed 3 bases, with 10 bases lying between them. This CDR3 has 15 residues. Looked up from germline, CDR1 is SGDLS and CDR2 is YYNGEE. This chain's CDR3 is CASSVWGEYTGELFF. The CDR3 DNA sequence: TGTGCCAGCAGCGTATGGGGGGAGTACACCGGGGAGCTGTTTTTT.

This clonotype was picked up a small number of times. The chain has TRBV7-9 and TRBJ2-7; TRBD1 might be the D (7 bases). Germline lookup yields CDR1 SEHNR and CDR2 FQNEAQ (reference sequence). With 4 bases removed from V and 3 bases from J, the gap between germline ends came to 16 bases. The CDR3 contains 15 residues. CDR3 coding DNA: TGTGCCAGCAGCTCCCGTCGGGGGACAGACTACGAGCAGTACTTC. Protein sequence: CASSSRRGTDYEQYF.

This clonotype was counted ten times or more. This chain connects TRBV19 to TRBJ2-3, with D unclear. Germline values: CDR1 LNHDA, CDR2 SQIVND (reference sequence). V was clipped by 6 bases and J by 2 bases, with 9 bases between them. The CDR3 runs to 13 residues. The CDR3: CASRTDPTDTQYF. CDR3 nucleotides: TGTGCCAGTAGGACCGACCCCACAGATACGCAGTATTTT. Full variable domain (remainder filled in from reference TRBV19 and TRBJ2-3): DGGITQSPKYLFRKEGQNVTLSCEQNLNHDAMYWYRQDPGQGLRLIYYSQIVNDFQKGDIAEGYSVSREKKESFPLTVTSAQKNPTAFYLCASRTDPTDTQYFGPGTRLTVL.

A word on this clonotype: A read error may account for a junction end that differs from germline. V gene TRBV9 combines with J gene TRBJ2-1; D is undetermined. The CDR3 length is 14 residues. CDR1 SGDLS and CDR2 YYNGEE come from the germline V gene. The chain's CDR3 is CTSSVTRVGDEQFF. The CDR3 nucleotides read TGTACCAGCAGCGTCACACGGGTTGGGGATGAGCAGTTCTTC.

The rearrangement joins TRBV28 to TRBJ2-5; 10 bases map to TRBD2. V trimming: 3 bases; J trimming: 1 base; junction bases outside the gene matches: 8. Germline CDR1 reads MDHEN; CDR2 reads SYDVKM. The CDR3 loop spans 17 amino acids. The CDR3 region is CASSFLAGVGVQETQYF. For the CDR3, the DNA is TGTGCCAGCAGTTTCCTAGCGGGAGTGGGGGTCCAAGAGACCCAGTACTTC.

This clonotype has ten or more counts. This chain joins TRBV28 and TRBJ2-7, with D possibly TRBD1 on 6 matching bases. The germline CDR1 and CDR2 sequences are MDHEN and SYDVKM. V was pared by 5 bases and J by 3 bases, with 17 bases between. The CDR3 is 15 residues long. The chain's CDR3 is CASSPRTVANYEQYF. The CDR3 bases are TGTGCCAGCAGTCCACGGACAGTTGCCAACTACGAGCAGTACTTC.

With regard to this clonotype: A single base separates this from a much larger clone, so it may be a read error. The genes are TRBV18 and TRBJ1-2; no clear D gene. The V gene's germline CDR1 is KGHSH and CDR2 LQKENI. The CDR3 runs to 15 residues. V dropped 3 bases and J dropped 6 bases, with 17 bases sitting between them. DNA of the CDR3: TGTGCCAGCTCACCGAGTGTGAAAGTAAACCATGGCTACACCTTC. This translates into CASSPSVKVNHGYTF.

This clonotype was picked up many times. The chain combines TRBV28 with TRBJ2-4; TRBD1 matches 7 bases. Trimming removed 5 bases from V and 0 bases from J; junction bases left unmatched: 10. Germline CDR1 reads MDHEN; CDR2 reads SYDVKM. This CDR3 has 17 amino acids. The CDR3 region has the DNA TGTGCCAGCAGTCTATCCCCGGGACAGACAGCCAAAAACATTCAGTACTTC. The encoded protein is CASSLSPGQTAKNIQYF.

The CDR3 nucleotides are TGTGCCAGCAGCCAAGACCCCCTACTTCCCTACGAGCAGTACTTC. Amino acid sequence: CASSQDPLLPYEQYF. The gene calls are TRBV3-1 and TRBJ2-7, with D uncertain. The germline V and J ends were trimmed by 0 bases and 2 bases, with 11 bases remaining between them. The V gene's germline CDR1 is LGHDT and CDR2 YNNKEL (reference sequence). The CDR3 is made up of 15 amino acids.

As for this clonotype: It is likely a read error: a sequence one base away is far more abundant. The V and J genes are TRBV12-3 or TRBV12-4 and TRBJ2-1; weak D call: TRBD2 (6 bases). This CDR3 has 15 residues. In DNA form, the CDR3 reads TGTGCCAGCAGTTTAGGGACTATGGGTTCCTACGAGCAGTGCTTC. Protein: CASSLGTMGSYEQCF.

The chain employs TRBV7-8 and TRBJ2-2; D gene ambiguous. Germline lookup yields CDR1 SGHVS and CDR2 FQNEAQ. The CDR3 is made up of 16 amino acids. Trimming pared 2 bases from V and 0 bases from J, leaving 10 bases between. CDR3 protein: CASSLYSRSNTGELFF. CDR3 sequence (DNA): TGTGCCAGCAGCTTATATTCCAGATCGAACACCGGGGAGCTGTTTTTT.

This clonotype showed up many times. The DNA for the CDR3 is TGTGCCAGCAGTTTTACTAGCGGGAGAGTCGGGGAGCTGTTTTTT. Its protein product is CASSFTSGRVGELFF. This rearrangement joins TRBV27 to TRBJ2-2, with 11 bases aligning to TRBD2. Per the germline V gene, CDR1 is MNHEY and CDR2 is SMNVEV (reference sequence). The length of the CDR3 is 15 residues. The trim removed 3 bases at V and 7 bases at J, leaving 4 bases unmatched.

V and J are TRBV7-3 and TRBJ2-3, with 16 bases identical to TRBD2. Germline-derived CDR1 and CDR2 are SGHTA and FQGTGA. The CDR3 spans 18 residues. The trim removed 1 base at V and 4 bases at J, leaving 5 bases unmatched. CDR3 in DNA: TGTGCCAGCAGCTTAAGCCCGGGACTAGCGGGAGGGGCAGATACGCAGTATTTT. It yields the protein CASSLSPGLAGGADTQYF.

A word on this clonotype: A far larger clone is just one base off, so this is likely a read error. The chain links TRBV27 to TRBJ2-1; 9 bases are a match to TRBD1. The CDR3 spans 16 residues. The ends lost 5 bases at V and 10 bases at J; junction bases unmatched: 15. Germline lookup yields CDR1 MNHEY and CDR2 SMNVEV (reference sequence). The CDR3 region has the DNA TGTGCCAGCAGTCCAAATCCGGGACAGGGTCCCCTCGAGCAGTTCTTC. This sequence encodes CASSPNPGQGPLEQFF.